Presented here are 20 T cell receptor beta chains from one specimen sequenced in a study of breast tumors, draining lymph nodes, adjacent tissues. Samples came from axillary lymph nodes draining the breast cancer. TCRdb re-analysed the multiplex PCR reads in MiXCR, keeping a single row per CDR3 protein. The sample has 150,000 to 200,000 distinct CDR3 sequences, around a third seen once; the top ten hold approximately 4.2%. Sequencing was done on a sample of axillary lymph node tissue. The source is a female donor with breast cancer. Some clones in this sample may be carry-over from other donors' samples.

V and J are TRBV6-4 and TRBJ1-2; 8 positions agree with TRBD1. V lost 8 bases, J lost 7 bases, and 6 bases stayed unmatched. Germline CDR1 MRHNA, CDR2 SNTAGT. The CDR3 consists of 12 residues. CDR3 DNA: TGTGCCAGCGATCCGACAGGGGCTGGCTACACCTTC. It specifies CASDPTGAGYTF.

V is TRBV6-1 and J is TRBJ1-4; D gene uncertain. CDR1 MNHNS and CDR2 SASEGT come from the germline V gene. The length of the CDR3 is 15 residues. V lost 3 bases, J lost 1 base, and 9 bases lay in between. Here the CDR3 reads CASSDYSLTNEKLFF. The CDR3 DNA is TGTGCCAGCAGTGACTACAGTTTAACTAATGAAAAACTGTTTTTT.

J is TRBJ2-1 and V is TRBV7-9, with TRBD2 identical over 7 bases. Germline CDR1 is SEHNR and CDR2 is FQNEAQ (reference sequence). The ends lost 5 bases at V and 1 base at J; junction bases unmatched: 11. The CDR3 is 17 amino acids. CDR3 DNA: TGTGCCAGCAGCCCACGCGGTGCGGGAGCTTCCTACAATGAGCAGTTCTTC. As protein: CASSPRGAGASYNEQFF.

This clonotype was counted many times. The V and J genes are TRBV7-6 and TRBJ2-7; a possible D gene is TRBD2 (5 bases). The CDR3 consists of 16 residues. The ends were cut back, 4 bases at V and 3 bases at J, with 19 bases in the middle. Germline-derived CDR1 and CDR2 are SGHVS and FNYEAQ. The CDR3 loop reads CASSSYEGAARYEQYF. DNA of the CDR3: TGTGCCAGCAGCTCGTATGAAGGAGCGGCGCGCTACGAGCAGTACTTC.

This clonotype came up a few times. The germline gene is not matched at one end of the junction; a read error may be the cause. The chain couples TRBV13 to TRBJ2-3, with 9 bases matching TRBD1. CDR1 PRHDT and CDR2 FYEKMQ come from the germline V gene (reference sequence). CDR3 length: 14 residues. The CDR3 DNA is TGCGCCCGCAGCCCAGGACAGGGGATGGATACGCAGTATTTT. This codes for CARSPGQGMDTQYF. The full variable domain, completed using reference TRBV13 and TRBJ2-3, is AAGVIQSPRHLIKEKRETATLKCYPIPRHDTVYWYQQGPGQDPQFLISFYEKMQSDKGSIPDRFSAQQFSDYHSELNMSSLELGDSALYFCARSPGQGMDTQYFGPGTRLTVL.

This clonotype was counted a single time. Since a much larger clone is just one base distant, this may be a read error. The V and J genes are TRBV7-8 and TRBJ1-1; D is unresolved. This CDR3 region has 15 residues. Germline V gives CDR1 SGHVS, CDR2 FQNEAQ. Trimming took off 4 bases at V and 1 base at J, with 13 bases between the two ends. CDR3 nucleotide sequence: TGTGCCAGCAGCTCAGGAGGCAGGAGGAACACTGAAGCTTTCTTT. It translates to CASSSGGRRNTEAFF.

This clonotype has at least ten counts. The chain recombines TRBV4-1 with TRBJ1-5; TRBD1 is a possible D gene (6 bases). This CDR3 is 16 amino acids long. Germline lookup yields CDR1 MGHRA and CDR2 YSYEKL. V was clipped by 4 bases and J by 4 bases, with 17 bases between them. The CDR3 nucleotides are TGCGCCAGCAGCCCTTTGACCGGACAGACTAATCAGCCCCAGCATTTT. Residues: CASSPLTGQTNQPQHF.

This clonotype has more than one count but fewer than ten. This chain connects TRBV12-3 or TRBV12-4 to TRBJ2-1; 10 nucleotides match TRBD2. This CDR3 is 17 amino acids long. V trimming: 5 bases; J trimming: 2 bases; junction bases outside the gene matches: 9. The CDR3 bases are TGTGCCAGCAGTACCCTAACAAGCGGGGGGGCCTACAATGAGCAGTTCTTC. It translates to CASSTLTSGGAYNEQFF.

This clonotype appeared many times. The V gene is TRBV2, the J gene TRBJ2-1; 7 nucleotides match TRBD1. The V and J ends lost 9 bases and 0 bases, in that order; junction bases with no gene match: 14. The CDR3 totals 17 residues. CDR1 is SNHLY and CDR2 is FYNNEI in the germline V gene. The CDR3 region is CARETGKGESSYNEQFF. The CDR3 DNA is TGTGCCAGAGAGACAGGGAAGGGCGAAAGCTCCTACAATGAGCAGTTCTTC.

The genes are TRBV24-1 and TRBJ1-2; D is uncertain. Per the germline V gene, CDR1 is KGHDR and CDR2 is SFDVKD. Trimming stripped 3 bases from V and 6 bases from J, with 10 bases between. This CDR3 contains 13 residues. CDR3: CATSDATWDGYTF. In DNA, the CDR3 is TGTGCCACCAGTGATGCCACCTGGGATGGCTACACCTTC.

The chain joins TRBV19 to TRBJ1-2; D gene uncertain. V lost 1 base and J lost 12, with 9 bases in between. Germline CDR1 and CDR2: LNHDA and SQIVND (reference sequence). There are 11 residues in the CDR3. CDR3 sequence: CASSIGPANTF. The CDR3 DNA is TGTGCCAGTAGTATAGGTCCGGCGAACACCTTC.

This clonotype was counted at least ten times. V is TRBV5-1 and J is TRBJ1-6; 9 nucleotides match TRBD1. The trim removed 3 bases at V and 6 bases at J, leaving 7 bases unmatched. Germline V gene data show CDR1 as SGHRS and CDR2 as YFSETQ. This CDR3 spans 16 amino acids. CDR3 nucleotides: TGCGCCAGCAGCTATACGACAGGGGGGGTTAATTCACCCCTCCACTTT. Translating it yields CASSYTTGGVNSPLHF. The full variable domain, with the rest looked up from reference TRBV5-1 and TRBJ1-6, is KAGVTQTPRYLIKTRGQQVTLSCSPISGHRSVSWYQQTPGQGLQFLFEYFSETQRNKGNFPGRFSGRQFSNSRSEMNVSTLELGDSALYLCASSYTTGGVNSPLHFGNGTRLTVT.

A remark on this clonotype: One end of the junction is discordant with germline, which a read error may explain. The V gene is TRBV6-2 or TRBV6-3, the J gene TRBJ2-6; weak D call: TRBD2 (6 bases). CDR1 MNHEY and CDR2 SVGEGT come from the germline V gene. This CDR3 comprises 17 residues. This CDR3 is CAGSKPTGGSGANVLTF. As DNA, the CDR3 is TGTGCCGGCAGCAAGCCCACCGGGGGTTCTGGGGCCAACGTCCTGACTTTC.

A note on this clonotype: One end of the junction does not line up with germline, which may come from a read error. The chain employs TRBV15 and TRBJ2-6, with a possible D match to TRBD2 (5 bases). This CDR3 has 19 amino acids. CDR1 is LNHNV, CDR2 YYDKDF, per germline (reference sequence). DNA for the CDR3: TGTGCCGCCAGCAGAGGACTCCAAAACGAGGTTGGTAGAGCCAACGTCCCGACTTTC. Protein: CAASRGLQNEVGRANVPTF.

At least ten counts were recorded for this clonotype. The J gene is TRBJ1-2, the V gene TRBV4-1; 7 bases agree with TRBD1. V lost 4 bases, J lost 8 bases, and 7 bases stayed unmatched. CDR1 is MGHRA, CDR2 YSYEKL, per germline. This CDR3 comprises 13 residues. The CDR3 sequence is CASSLRQGRGYTF. The DNA of the CDR3 is TGCGCCAGCAGCCTTCGACAGGGACGAGGCTACACCTTC.

This clonotype was picked up many times. The gene calls are TRBV12-5 and TRBJ2-5, with TRBD1 matching over 9 bases. After removal of 0 bases from V and 5 bases from J, the junction contained 16 bases not matched to a gene. The CDR3 covers 19 residues. Germline V lookup: CDR1 LGHNT, CDR2 FRNRAP. CDR3 nucleotide sequence: TGTGCTAGTGGTTTGGTCTGGACTGGGGGGACAGGGAAAGGGGAGACCCAGTACTTC. This translates into CASGLVWTGGTGKGETQYF.

The chain uses TRBV9 and TRBJ2-1; 10 bases are shared with TRBD2. J was trimmed by 3 bases and V by 4 bases; bases with no gene match: 10. The CDR3 consists of 17 residues. Germline CDR1 reads SGDLS; CDR2 reads YYNGEE. The DNA of the CDR3 is TGTGCCAGCAGCCAAGACCAGCGGGGGGGCCTCTACAATGAGCAGTTCTTC. Its protein is CASSQDQRGGLYNEQFF.

The sample holds many counts of this clonotype. The rearrangement uses TRBV7-9 and TRBJ2-3; the D gene is possibly TRBD2 (5 bases). V gave up 5 bases and J gave up 0 bases, with 9 bases separating them. Per germline, CDR1 SEHNR and CDR2 FQNEAQ (reference sequence). This CDR3 spans 14 amino acids. The CDR3 nucleotides are TGTGCCAGCAGCCTGAGCGGCAGCACAGATACGCAGTATTTT. This codes for CASSLSGSTDTQYF.

This clonotype was observed many times. A read error may be the cause here, since a much bigger clone is one base away. The chain couples TRBV11-2 to TRBJ2-5, with D possibly being TRBD2 (7 bases). This CDR3 is 19 amino acids long. Germline CDR1 and CDR2: SGHAT and FQNNGV. V was clipped by 8 bases and J by 5 bases, with 33 bases between them. CDR3 residues: CASRWGLAAALGPGETQYF. The CDR3 coding sequence is TGTGCCAGCCGCTGGGGGCTAGCGGCGGCCTTGGGTCCGGGGGAGACCCAGTACTTC.

Concerning this clonotype: One end of the junction is discordant with germline, which a read error may explain. The rearrangement joins TRBV20-1 to TRBJ2-2; D possibly uses TRBD1 or TRBD2 (5 bases each). The CDR3 has 10 residues. Germline V lookup: CDR1 DFQATT, CDR2 SNEGSKA (reference sequence). This CDR3 reads CSAREGELFF. In nucleotides, the CDR3 is TGCAGTGCTAGAGAAGGGGAGCTGTTCTTT.